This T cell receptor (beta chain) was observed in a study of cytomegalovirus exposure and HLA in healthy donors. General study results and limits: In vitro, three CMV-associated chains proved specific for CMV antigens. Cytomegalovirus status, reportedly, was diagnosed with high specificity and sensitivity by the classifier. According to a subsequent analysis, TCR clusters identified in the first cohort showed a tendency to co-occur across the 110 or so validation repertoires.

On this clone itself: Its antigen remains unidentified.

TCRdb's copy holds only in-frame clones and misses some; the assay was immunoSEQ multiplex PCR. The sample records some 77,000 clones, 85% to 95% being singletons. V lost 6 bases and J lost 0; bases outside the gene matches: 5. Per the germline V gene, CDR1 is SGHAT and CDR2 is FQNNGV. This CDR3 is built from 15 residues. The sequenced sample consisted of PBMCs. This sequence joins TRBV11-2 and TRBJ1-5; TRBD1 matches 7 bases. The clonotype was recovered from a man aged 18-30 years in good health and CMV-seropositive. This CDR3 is CASRRDSYSNQPQHF. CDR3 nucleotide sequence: TGTGCCAGCAGACGGGACAGCTATAGCAATCAGCCCCAGCATTTT.